The clone carrying this TCR beta chain has just a few counts. Its antigen is undetermined. These gene names are mouse names. The read gets to within 3 residues of the CDR3 end, and the germline J gene fills in the rest. The data stem from a study of CD8+ T cells in alopecia areata. The study, taken as a whole, reports: Shared TCR sequences were less clear between patients than in mice, possibly partly from HLA diversity.

It was with CD4, CD8alpha, NKG2D, NKG2ACE and other markers that pooled cutaneous lymph node cells were sorted. The CDR3 totals 16 residues. Germline values: CDR1 NSHNY, CDR2 SYGAGN. V was trimmed by 0 bases and J by 7 bases, leaving 14 bases between them. After isolation, RNA underwent reverse transcription to generate cDNA as the sequencing template. The method was immunoSEQ multiplex PCR; TCRdb's version includes in-frame clones alone and lacks a portion of them. The table lists around 300,000 clones, with no singletons. The sample taken for sequencing was CD4+ T cells sorted from a lymph node. The sequence was obtained from a C3H/HeJ mouse with alopecia areata. MHC haplotype of the strain: H2-k. This chain uses TRBV13-1 with TRBJ1-6; TRBD1 might be the D (6 bases). TRBJ1-6 has ORF status, its function being uncertain. The sequenced CDR3 bases are TGTGCCAGCAGTGATGCAATGGGGGGGCGGAATTCGCCC. Translated: CASSDAMGGRNSP. The complete CDR3 reads CASSDAMGGRNSPLYF.